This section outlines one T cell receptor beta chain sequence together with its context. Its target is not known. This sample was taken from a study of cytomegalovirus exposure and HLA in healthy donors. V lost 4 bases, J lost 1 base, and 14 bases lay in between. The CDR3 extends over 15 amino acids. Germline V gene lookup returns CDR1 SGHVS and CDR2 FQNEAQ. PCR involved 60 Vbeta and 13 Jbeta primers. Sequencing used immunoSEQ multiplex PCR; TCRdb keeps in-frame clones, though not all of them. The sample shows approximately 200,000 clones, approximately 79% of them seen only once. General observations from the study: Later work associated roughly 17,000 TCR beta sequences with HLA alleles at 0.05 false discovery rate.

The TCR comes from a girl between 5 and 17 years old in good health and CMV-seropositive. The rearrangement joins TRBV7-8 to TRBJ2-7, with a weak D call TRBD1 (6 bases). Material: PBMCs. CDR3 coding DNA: TGTGCCAGCAGCTCCTCCGGGACAATTTCCTACGAGCAGTACTTC. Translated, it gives CASSSSGTISYEQYF.